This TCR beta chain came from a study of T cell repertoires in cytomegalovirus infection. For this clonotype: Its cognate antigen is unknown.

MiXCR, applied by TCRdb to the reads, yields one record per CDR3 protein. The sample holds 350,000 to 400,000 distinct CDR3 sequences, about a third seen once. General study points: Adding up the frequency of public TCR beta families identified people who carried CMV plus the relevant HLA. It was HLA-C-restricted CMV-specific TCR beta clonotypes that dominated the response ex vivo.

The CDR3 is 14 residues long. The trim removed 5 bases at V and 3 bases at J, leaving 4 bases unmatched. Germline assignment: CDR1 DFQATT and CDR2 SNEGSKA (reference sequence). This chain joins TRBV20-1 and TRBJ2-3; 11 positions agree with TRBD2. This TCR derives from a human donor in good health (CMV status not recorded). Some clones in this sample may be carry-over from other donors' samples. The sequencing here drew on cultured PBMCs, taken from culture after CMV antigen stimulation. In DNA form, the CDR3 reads TGCAGTGCTGTTAGGACTAGCGGGACAGATACGCAGTATTTT. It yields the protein CSAVRTSGTDTQYF.